This T cell receptor beta chain came from a study of blood T cells in healthy people across ages. Next came a second PCR, run for about 7 to 12 cycles, which used a sample-barcoded 5' primer along with a J-beta primer mix. TCRdb processed the 5' RACE reads anew with MiXCR; each CDR3 protein has one entry. The sample shows some 1.6 million distinct CDR3 sequences, 30% to 35% of them seen only once. Russia was home to the donors, healthy Caucasian individuals aged about 6 to 90. As regards this clonotype: Its specificity is unknown.

General study points: Correlation between TCR beta diversity and naive T cell percentage was strong.

The clonotype originates from a woman under 40 in good health. Sequenced: blood.

CDR3: CSARDGDSLETQYF. The CDR3 nucleotides are TGCAGTGCTAGAGATGGAGACAGCCTAGAGACCCAGTACTTC. This rearrangement joins TRBV20-1 to TRBJ2-5; TRBD1 is a possible D gene (5 bases). V lost 0 bases to trimming and J lost 4 bases, with 12 bases between them. Germline lookup yields CDR1 DFQATT and CDR2 SNEGSKA (reference sequence). The CDR3 has 14 amino acids.